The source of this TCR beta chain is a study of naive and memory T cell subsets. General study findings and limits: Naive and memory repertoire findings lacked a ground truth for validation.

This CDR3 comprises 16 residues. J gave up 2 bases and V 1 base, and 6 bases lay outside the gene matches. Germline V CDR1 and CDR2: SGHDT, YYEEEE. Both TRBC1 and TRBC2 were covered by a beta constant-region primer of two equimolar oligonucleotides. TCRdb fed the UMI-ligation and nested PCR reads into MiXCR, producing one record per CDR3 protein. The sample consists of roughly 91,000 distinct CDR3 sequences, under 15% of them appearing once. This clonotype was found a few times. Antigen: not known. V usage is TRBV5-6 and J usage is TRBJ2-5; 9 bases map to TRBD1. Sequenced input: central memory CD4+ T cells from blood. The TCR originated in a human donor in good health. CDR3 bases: TGTGCCAGCAGCTTGCGCGGGACAGGGATACAAGAGACCCAGTACTTC. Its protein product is CASSLRGTGIQETQYF.